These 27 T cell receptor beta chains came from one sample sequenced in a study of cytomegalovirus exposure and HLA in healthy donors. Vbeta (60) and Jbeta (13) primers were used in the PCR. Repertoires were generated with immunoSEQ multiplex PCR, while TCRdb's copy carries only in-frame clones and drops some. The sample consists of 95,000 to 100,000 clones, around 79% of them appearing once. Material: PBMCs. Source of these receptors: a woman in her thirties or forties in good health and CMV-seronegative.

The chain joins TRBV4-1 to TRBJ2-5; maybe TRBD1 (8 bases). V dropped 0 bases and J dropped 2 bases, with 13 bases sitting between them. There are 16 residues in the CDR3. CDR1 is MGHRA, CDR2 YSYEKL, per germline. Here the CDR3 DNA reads TGCGCCAGCAGCCAAGACGGGAGGACAGGGCAAGAGACCCAGTACTTC. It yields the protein CASSQDGRTGQETQYF.

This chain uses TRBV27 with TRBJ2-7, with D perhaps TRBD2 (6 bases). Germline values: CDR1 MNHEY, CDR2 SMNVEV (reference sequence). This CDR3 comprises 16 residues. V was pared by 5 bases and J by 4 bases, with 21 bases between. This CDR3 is CASSPTARGSLYEQYF. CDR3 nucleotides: TGTGCCAGCAGTCCAACCGCCCGGGGGTCGCTGTACGAGCAGTACTTC.

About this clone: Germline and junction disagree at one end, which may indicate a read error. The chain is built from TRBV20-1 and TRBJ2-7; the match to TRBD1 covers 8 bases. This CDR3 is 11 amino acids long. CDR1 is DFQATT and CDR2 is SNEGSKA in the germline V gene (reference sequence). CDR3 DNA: TGCAGTGCTAGGGACGGACAGGGTCAACACTTC. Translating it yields CSARDGQGQHF.

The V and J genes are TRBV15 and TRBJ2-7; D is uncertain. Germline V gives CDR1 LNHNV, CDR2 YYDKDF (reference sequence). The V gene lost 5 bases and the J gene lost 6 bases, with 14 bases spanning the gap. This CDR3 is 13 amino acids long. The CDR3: CATSAQRSAEQYF. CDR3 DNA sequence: TGTGCCACCAGCGCCCAGCGAAGCGCCGAGCAGTACTTC.

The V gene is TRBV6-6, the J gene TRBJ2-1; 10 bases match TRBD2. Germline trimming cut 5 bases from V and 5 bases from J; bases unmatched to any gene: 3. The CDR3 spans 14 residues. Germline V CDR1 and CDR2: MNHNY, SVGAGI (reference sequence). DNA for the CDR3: TGTGCCAGCAGTCCTAGCGGGAGTAACAATGAGCAGTTCTTC. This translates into CASSPSGSNNEQFF.

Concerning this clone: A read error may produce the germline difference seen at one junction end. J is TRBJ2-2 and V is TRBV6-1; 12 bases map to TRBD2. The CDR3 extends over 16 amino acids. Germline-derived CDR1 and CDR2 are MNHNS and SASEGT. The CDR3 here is CTSSEARLAGGGELFF. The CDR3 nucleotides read TGTACCAGCAGTGAAGCGCGGCTAGCGGGAGGGGGGGAGCTGTTTTTT.

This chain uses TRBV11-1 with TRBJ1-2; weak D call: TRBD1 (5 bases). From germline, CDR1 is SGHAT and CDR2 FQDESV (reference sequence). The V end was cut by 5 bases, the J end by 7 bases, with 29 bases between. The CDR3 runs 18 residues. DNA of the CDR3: TGTGCCAGCAGCATAGAACCTAGCGGGACCCAGGCTACGGGTGGCTACACCTTC. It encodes CASSIEPSGTQATGGYTF.

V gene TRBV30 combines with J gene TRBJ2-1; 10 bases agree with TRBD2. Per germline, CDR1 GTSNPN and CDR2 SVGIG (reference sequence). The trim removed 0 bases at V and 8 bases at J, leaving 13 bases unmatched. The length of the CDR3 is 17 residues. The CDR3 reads CAWSVWGVEREGHEQFF. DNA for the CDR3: TGTGCCTGGAGTGTATGGGGGGTCGAGCGGGAGGGGCATGAGCAGTTCTTC.

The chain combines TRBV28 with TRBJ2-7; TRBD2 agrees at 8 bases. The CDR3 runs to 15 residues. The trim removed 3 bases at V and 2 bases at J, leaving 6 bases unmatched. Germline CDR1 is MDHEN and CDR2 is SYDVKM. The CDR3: CASSFITSGTYEQYF. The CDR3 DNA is TGTGCCAGCAGTTTCATAACTAGCGGAACCTACGAGCAGTACTTC.

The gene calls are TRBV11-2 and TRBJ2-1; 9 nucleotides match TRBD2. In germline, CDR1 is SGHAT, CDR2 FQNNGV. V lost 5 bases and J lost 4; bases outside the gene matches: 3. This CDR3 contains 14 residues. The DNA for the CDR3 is TGTGCCAGCAGCCTAGCGGGGTATTACAATGAGCAGTTCTTC. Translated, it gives CASSLAGYYNEQFF.

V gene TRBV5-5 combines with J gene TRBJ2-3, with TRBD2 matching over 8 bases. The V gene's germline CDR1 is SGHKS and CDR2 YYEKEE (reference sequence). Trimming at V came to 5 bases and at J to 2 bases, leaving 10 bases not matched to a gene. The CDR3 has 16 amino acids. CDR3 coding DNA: TGTGCCAGCAGACCCGGAGGACTAGCTAACACAGATACGCAGTATTTT. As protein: CASRPGGLANTDTQYF.

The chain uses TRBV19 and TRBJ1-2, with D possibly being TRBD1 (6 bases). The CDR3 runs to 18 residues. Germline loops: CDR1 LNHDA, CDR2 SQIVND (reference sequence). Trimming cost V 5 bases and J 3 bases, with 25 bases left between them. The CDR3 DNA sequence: TGTGCCAGTAGTGTTCCCCCCGGGACACCAGGTCATTACTATGGCTACACCTTC. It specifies CASSVPPGTPGHYYGYTF.

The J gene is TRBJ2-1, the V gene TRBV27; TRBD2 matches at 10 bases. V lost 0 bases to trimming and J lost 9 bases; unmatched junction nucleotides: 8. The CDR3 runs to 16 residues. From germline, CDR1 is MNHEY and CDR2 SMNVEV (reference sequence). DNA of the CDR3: TGTGCCAGCAGTTTATCGTTCGCTAGCGGGAGCAGTGAGCAGTTCTTC. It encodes CASSLSFASGSSEQFF.

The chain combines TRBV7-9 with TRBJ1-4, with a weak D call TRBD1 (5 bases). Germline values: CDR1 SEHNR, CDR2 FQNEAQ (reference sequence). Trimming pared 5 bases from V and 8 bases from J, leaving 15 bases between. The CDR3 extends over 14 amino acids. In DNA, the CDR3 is TGTGCCAGCAGCGCCCGATGGGGCGACGAAAAACTGTTTTTT. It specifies CASSARWGDEKLFF. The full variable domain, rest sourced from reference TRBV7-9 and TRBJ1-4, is DTGVSQNPRHKITKRGQNVTFRCDPISEHNRLYWYRQTLGQGPEFLTYFQNEAQLEKSRLLSDRFSAERPKGSFSTLEIQRTEQGDSAMYLCASSARWGDEKLFFGSGTQLSVL.

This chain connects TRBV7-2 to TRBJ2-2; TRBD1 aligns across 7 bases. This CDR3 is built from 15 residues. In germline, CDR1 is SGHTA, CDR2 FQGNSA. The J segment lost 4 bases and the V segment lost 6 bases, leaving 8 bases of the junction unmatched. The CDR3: CASRMGQIVTGELFF. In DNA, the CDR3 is TGTGCCAGCAGGATGGGACAGATTGTCACCGGGGAGCTGTTTTTT.

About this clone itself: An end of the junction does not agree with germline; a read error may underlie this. CDR3 bases: TGTTCCAGCAGCACAACTAGCGGGGGGGCCGGTAATGAGCAGTTCTTC. It codes for CSSSTTSGGAGNEQFF. The genes are TRBV7-9 and TRBJ2-1, with 13 bases that match TRBD2. The germline V gene has CDR1 SEHNR and CDR2 FQNEAQ (reference sequence). The CDR3 loop spans 16 amino acids.

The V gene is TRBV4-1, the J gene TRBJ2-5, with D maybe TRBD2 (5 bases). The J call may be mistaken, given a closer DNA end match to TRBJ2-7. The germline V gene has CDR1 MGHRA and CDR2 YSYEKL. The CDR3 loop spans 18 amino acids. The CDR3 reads CASSQGVPGKRSSYEQYF. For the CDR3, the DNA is TGCGCCAGCAGCCAAGGAGTCCCGGGAAAAAGAAGCTCCTACGAGCAGTACTTC.

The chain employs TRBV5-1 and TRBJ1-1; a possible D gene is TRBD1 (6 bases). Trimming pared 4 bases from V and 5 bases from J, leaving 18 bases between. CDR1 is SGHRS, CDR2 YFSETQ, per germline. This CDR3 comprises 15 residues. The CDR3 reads CASSPNGEGETEAFF. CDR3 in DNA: TGCGCCAGCAGCCCTAACGGCGAGGGGGAGACTGAAGCTTTCTTT.

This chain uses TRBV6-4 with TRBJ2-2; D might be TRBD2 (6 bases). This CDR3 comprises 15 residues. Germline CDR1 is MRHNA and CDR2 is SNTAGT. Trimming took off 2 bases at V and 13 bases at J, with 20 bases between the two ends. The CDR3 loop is CASSDGNPATEGLFF. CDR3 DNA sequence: TGTGCCAGCAGTGACGGCAATCCCGCTACGGAGGGGCTGTTTTTT.

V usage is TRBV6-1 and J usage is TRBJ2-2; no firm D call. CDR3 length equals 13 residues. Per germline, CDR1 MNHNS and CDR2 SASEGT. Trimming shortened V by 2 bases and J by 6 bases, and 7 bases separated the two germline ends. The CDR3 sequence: CASSESGAGELFF. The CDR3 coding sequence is TGTGCCAGCAGTGAATCAGGCGCCGGGGAGCTGTTTTTT.

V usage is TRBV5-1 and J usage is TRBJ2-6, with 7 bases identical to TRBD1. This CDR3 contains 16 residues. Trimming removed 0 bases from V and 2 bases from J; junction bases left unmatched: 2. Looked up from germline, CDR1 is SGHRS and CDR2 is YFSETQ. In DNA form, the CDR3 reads TGCGCCAGCAGCTTGGGAGGGGGCCCTGGGGCCAACGTCCTGACTTTC. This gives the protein CASSLGGGPGANVLTF.

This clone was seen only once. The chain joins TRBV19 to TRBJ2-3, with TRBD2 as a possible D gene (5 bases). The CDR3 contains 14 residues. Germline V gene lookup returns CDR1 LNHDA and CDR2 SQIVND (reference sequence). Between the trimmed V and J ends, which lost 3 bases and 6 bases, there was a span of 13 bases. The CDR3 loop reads CASSMVGVTDTQYF. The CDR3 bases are TGTGCCAGTAGTATGGTCGGGGTAACGGATACGCAGTATTTT.

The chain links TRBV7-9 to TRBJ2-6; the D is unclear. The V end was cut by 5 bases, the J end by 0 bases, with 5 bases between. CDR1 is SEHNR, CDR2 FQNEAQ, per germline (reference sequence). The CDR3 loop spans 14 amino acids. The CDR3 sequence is CASSVNSGANVLTF. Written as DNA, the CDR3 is TGTGCCAGCAGCGTCAACTCTGGGGCCAACGTCCTGACTTTC. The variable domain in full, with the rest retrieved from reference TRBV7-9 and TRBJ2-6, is DTGVSQNPRHKITKRGQNVTFRCDPISEHNRLYWYRQTLGQGPEFLTYFQNEAQLEKSRLLSDRFSAERPKGSFSTLEIQRTEQGDSAMYLCASSVNSGANVLTFGAGSRLTVL.

The DNA of the CDR3 is TGTGCCAGCAGCTTCCGGAGCACTGGAAACACCATATATTTT. Residues: CASSFRSTGNTIYF. The chain combines TRBV5-6 with TRBJ1-3; the D is unclear. Trimming took off 2 bases at V and 2 bases at J, with 8 bases between the two ends. CDR1 SGHDT and CDR2 YYEEEE come from the germline V gene. The CDR3 runs 14 residues.

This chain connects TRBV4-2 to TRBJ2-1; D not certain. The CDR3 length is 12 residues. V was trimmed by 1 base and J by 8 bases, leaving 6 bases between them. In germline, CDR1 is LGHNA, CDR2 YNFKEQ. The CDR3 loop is CASSQGDYEQFF. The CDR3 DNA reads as TGTGCCAGCAGCCAAGGCGACTATGAGCAGTTCTTC.

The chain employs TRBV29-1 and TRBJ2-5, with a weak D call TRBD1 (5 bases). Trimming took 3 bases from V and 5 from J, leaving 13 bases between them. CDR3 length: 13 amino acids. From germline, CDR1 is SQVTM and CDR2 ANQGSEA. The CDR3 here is CSVDRAGMETQYF. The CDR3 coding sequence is TGCAGCGTTGACAGGGCAGGGATGGAGACCCAGTACTTC.

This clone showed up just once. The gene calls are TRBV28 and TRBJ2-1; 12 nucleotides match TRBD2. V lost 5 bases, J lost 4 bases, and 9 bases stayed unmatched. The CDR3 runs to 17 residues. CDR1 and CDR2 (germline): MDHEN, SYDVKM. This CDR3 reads CASSVLRTSGKYNEQFF. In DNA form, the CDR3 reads TGTGCCAGCAGTGTACTCAGGACTAGCGGGAAATACAATGAGCAGTTCTTC.